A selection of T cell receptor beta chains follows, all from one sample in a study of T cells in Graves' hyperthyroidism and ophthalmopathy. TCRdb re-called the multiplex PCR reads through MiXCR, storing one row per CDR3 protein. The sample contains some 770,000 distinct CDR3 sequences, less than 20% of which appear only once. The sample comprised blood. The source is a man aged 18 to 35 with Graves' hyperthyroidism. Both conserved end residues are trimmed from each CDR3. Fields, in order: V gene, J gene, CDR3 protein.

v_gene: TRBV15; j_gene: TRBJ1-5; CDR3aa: ATSSGQARFHSNQPQH
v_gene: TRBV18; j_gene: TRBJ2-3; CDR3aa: ASSGVQDAQY
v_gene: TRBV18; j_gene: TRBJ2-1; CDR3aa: ASSPSNGLLGDEQF
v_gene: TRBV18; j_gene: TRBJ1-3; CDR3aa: ASSPDGSGNTIY
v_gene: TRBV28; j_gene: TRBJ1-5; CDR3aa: ASSLPGTGGIEPQH
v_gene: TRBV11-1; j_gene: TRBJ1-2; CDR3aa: ASSMDSVYGYT
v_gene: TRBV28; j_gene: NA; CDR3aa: ASSTIAGVSPYEQF
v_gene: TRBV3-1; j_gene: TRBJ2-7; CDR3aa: ASSHGTAYEQY
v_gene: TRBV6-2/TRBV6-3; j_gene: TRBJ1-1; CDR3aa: ASTPTFDSHPEAF
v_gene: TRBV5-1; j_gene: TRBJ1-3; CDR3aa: ASSSIPGGTIY
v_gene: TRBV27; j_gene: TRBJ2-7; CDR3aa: ASSLNYRNYEQY
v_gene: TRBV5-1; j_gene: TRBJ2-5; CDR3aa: ASSSAGAGETQY
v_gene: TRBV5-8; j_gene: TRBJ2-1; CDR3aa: ASSLGLLARPDEQF
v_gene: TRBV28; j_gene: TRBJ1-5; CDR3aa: ASSPAHQPQH
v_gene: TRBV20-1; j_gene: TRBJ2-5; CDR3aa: SAEGTGTARPGTQY
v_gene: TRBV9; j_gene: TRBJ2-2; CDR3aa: ASSVSVAGSNTGELF